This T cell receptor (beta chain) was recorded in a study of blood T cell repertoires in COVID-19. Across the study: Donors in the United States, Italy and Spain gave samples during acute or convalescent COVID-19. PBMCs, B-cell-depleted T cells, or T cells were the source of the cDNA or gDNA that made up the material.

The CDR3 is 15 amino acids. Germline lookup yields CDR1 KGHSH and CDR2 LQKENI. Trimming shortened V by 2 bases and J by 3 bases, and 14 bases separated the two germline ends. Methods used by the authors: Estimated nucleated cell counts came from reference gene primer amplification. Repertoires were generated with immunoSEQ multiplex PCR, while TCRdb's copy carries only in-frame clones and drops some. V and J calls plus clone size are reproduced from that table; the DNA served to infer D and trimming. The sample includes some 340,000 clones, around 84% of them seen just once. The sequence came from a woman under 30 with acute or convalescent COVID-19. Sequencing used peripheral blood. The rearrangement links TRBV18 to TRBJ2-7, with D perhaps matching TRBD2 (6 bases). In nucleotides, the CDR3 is TGTGCCAGCTCACCAGGGGACTCAATGATCTACGAGCAGTACTTC. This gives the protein CASSPGDSMIYEQYF. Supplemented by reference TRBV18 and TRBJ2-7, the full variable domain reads NAGVMQNPRHLVRRRGQEARLRCSPMKGHSHVYWYRQLPEEGLKFMVYLQKENIIDESGMPKERFSAEFPKEGPSILRIQQVVRGDSAAYFCASSPGDSMIYEQYFGPGTRLTVT.